Presented here are 12 T cell receptor beta chains from one specimen sequenced in a study of T cells expressing NK-cell markers. TCRdb re-called the 5' RACE reads and shows each CDR3 protein once, DNA omitted. The sample holds a few hundred thousand distinct CDR3 sequences. The sample taken for sequencing was blood T cells: a sorted CD56 or NKG2C T cell subset, CD4+ or CD8+ T cells, or bulk PBMC T cells (not recorded which). These receptor sequences come from a man aged 18-75 years in good health.

The chain has TRBV7-6 and TRBJ1-5. This CDR3 comprises 16 residues. The germline V gene encodes CDR1 SGHVS and CDR2 FNYEAQ. This chain's CDR3 is CASSPGGGGSNQPQHF.

V usage is TRBV10-3 and J usage is TRBJ2-3. The V gene's germline CDR1 is ENHRY and CDR2 SYGVKD. The CDR3 covers 14 residues. The CDR3 loop reads CAISENQYTDTQYF.

V usage is TRBV15 and J usage is TRBJ2-4; absent DNA, TCRdb's TRBD1 call cannot be checked. The CDR3 sequence is 16 residues long. Germline V gives CDR1 LNHNV, CDR2 YYDKDF (reference sequence). The CDR3 spells CATSSRTARAKNIQYF.

V usage is TRBV6-5 and J usage is TRBJ2-1; no DNA is available, so the TRBD1 call from TCRdb remains unchecked. Germline CDR1 and CDR2: MNHEY and SVGAGI. CDR3 length equals 13 residues. The CDR3 spells CASSYGTGDEQFF.

The chain carries TRBV6-1 and TRBJ1-2. CDR3 length: 15 amino acids. CDR1 MNHNS and CDR2 SASEGT come from the germline V gene. CDR3 loop: CASSLRHRLSNGYTF.

V gene TRBV14 combines with J gene TRBJ2-5; TCRdb gives TRBD1 as the D gene, but with no DNA this cannot be confirmed. The CDR3 covers 12 residues. Germline V gene sequence: CDR1 SGHDN, CDR2 FVKESK. Here the CDR3 reads CASSQGNAGEYF. Based on the CDR3 plus reference TRBV14 and TRBJ2-5, the full variable domain is EAGVTQFPSHSVIEKGQTVTLRCDPISGHDNLYWYRRVMGKEIKFLLHFVKESKQDESGMPNNRFLAERTGGTYSTLKVQPAELEDSGVYFCASSQGNAGEYFGPGTRLLVL.

The chain has TRBV25-1 and TRBJ2-5. The CDR3 is 14 residues long. Germline V gene data show CDR1 as MGHDK and CDR2 as SYGVNS. This chain's CDR3 is CASSEFGSKETQYF.

This sequence joins TRBV7-9 and TRBJ2-3; TCRdb returns TRBD1, unconfirmable since there is no DNA. This CDR3 has 15 residues. From germline, CDR1 is SEHNR and CDR2 FQNEAQ (reference sequence). CDR3 in amino acids: CASSLAGTGRDTQYF.

This chain connects TRBV12-5 to TRBJ1-4. Germline loops: CDR1 LGHNT, CDR2 FRNRAP. This CDR3 region has 15 residues. CDR3 region: CASGLVTESNEKLFF.

The chain uses TRBV2 and TRBJ2-7; TCRdb's D call of TRBD1 is untestable without DNA. Germline lookup yields CDR1 SNHLY and CDR2 FYNNEI. This CDR3 comprises 14 residues. The CDR3 sequence is CASSEYGGLSEQYF.

The chain joins TRBV7-8 to TRBJ2-3; no DNA is available, so the TRBD1 call from TCRdb remains unchecked. Germline CDR1 is SGHVS and CDR2 is FQNEAQ. This CDR3 has 15 amino acids. CDR3 region: CASSWAGQGGDTQYF.

The CDR3 protein is CASSSRGTGGPEAFF. J is TRBJ1-1 and V is TRBV9; the D call of TRBD1 rests on TCRdb alone, since no DNA is present to check it. CDR1 is SGDLS, CDR2 YYNGEE, per germline. CDR3 length: 15 residues.